Listed below are T cell receptor beta chains from one sample, sequenced in a study of cytomegalovirus exposure and HLA in healthy donors. The protocol was immunoSEQ multiplex PCR, while the TCRdb copy is restricted to in-frame clones and leaves out a portion. With around 210,000 clones in the sample, the ten largest clones hold 0.75% to 1%. Sequencing was performed on PBMCs. The receptors were gathered from a woman aged 25 to 39 in good health and CMV-seropositive. Each CDR3 is given with its conserved first and last residue. Fields, in order: J gene, D gene, V gene, CDR3 protein, CDR3 DNA. D genes are given only for firm matches.

j_call: TRBJ2-7
d_call: -
v_call: TRBV10-3
cdr3_aa: CAISRAMRGGYEQYF
cdr3_nt: TGTGCCATCAGTAGAGCAATGAGGGGGGGCTACGAGCAGTACTTC

j_call: TRBJ1-1
d_call: -
v_call: TRBV2
cdr3_aa: CASSEALLGGPLNTEAFF
cdr3_nt: TGTGCCAGCAGTGAAGCCCTATTGGGTGGGCCTTTGAACACTGAAGCTTTCTTT

j_call: TRBJ2-7
d_call: TRBD1
v_call: TRBV10-3
cdr3_aa: CAISAGQGFYEQYF
cdr3_nt: TGTGCCATCAGTGCGGGACAGGGGTTCTACGAGCAGTACTTC

j_call: TRBJ1-2
d_call: -
v_call: TRBV6-5
cdr3_aa: CASRQQAANYGYTF
cdr3_nt: TGTGCCAGCAGGCAACAGGCGGCTAACTATGGCTACACCTTC

j_call: TRBJ2-1
d_call: TRBD2
v_call: TRBV4-3
cdr3_aa: CASSPSGLIGNEQFF
cdr3_nt: TGCGCCAGCAGCCCTAGCGGTCTTATCGGTAATGAGCAGTTCTTC

j_call: TRBJ2-7
d_call: TRBD1
v_call: TRBV6-5
cdr3_aa: CASSYATGTGAHEQYF
cdr3_nt: TGTGCCAGCAGTTACGCAACCGGGACAGGGGCCCACGAGCAGTACTTC

j_call: TRBJ2-1
d_call: TRBD2
v_call: TRBV11-3
cdr3_aa: CASSSLTSGGNEQFF
cdr3_nt: TGTGCCAGCAGCTCATTGACTAGCGGGGGTAATGAGCAGTTCTTC

j_call: TRBJ2-6
d_call: TRBD2
v_call: TRBV4-1
cdr3_aa: CASGRGSREGSGANVLTF
cdr3_nt: TGCGCCAGTGGGCGGGGGAGTAGGGAGGGCTCTGGGGCCAACGTCCTGACTTTC

j_call: TRBJ2-2
d_call: -
v_call: TRBV7-8
cdr3_aa: CASSLGREPGELFF
cdr3_nt: TGTGCCAGCAGCTTGGGTAGGGAGCCCGGGGAGCTGTTTTTT

j_call: TRBJ2-1
d_call: TRBD1
v_call: TRBV4-1
cdr3_aa: CASSRTGTGVSYNEQFF
cdr3_nt: TGCGCCAGCAGCCGAACCGGGACAGGGGTTTCCTACAATGAGCAGTTCTTC

j_call: TRBJ2-1
d_call: -
v_call: TRBV12-5
cdr3_aa: CASGFTGAGAEAEQFF
cdr3_nt: TGTGCTAGTGGTTTCACGGGTGCAGGGGCCGAAGCGGAGCAGTTCTTC

j_call: TRBJ1-2
d_call: -
v_call: TRBV6-5
cdr3_aa: CASTSGAGAHYGYTF
cdr3_nt: TGTGCCAGCACATCCGGGGCAGGGGCTCACTATGGCTACACCTTC

j_call: TRBJ2-1
d_call: TRBD2
v_call: TRBV10-2
cdr3_aa: CASSDSGGPRTLYNEQFF
cdr3_nt: TGCGCCAGCAGTGATAGCGGGGGGCCCCGGACACTTTACAATGAGCAGTTCTTC

j_call: TRBJ2-5
d_call: TRBD1
v_call: TRBV6-5
cdr3_aa: CASSSQTGGQETQYF
cdr3_nt: TGTGCCAGCAGTTCCCAAACAGGGGGGCAAGAGACCCAGTACTTC

j_call: TRBJ1-2
d_call: -
v_call: TRBV7-2
cdr3_aa: CASSLAPQGGYTF
cdr3_nt: TGTGCCAGCAGCTTAGCCCCGCAGGGTGGCTACACCTTC

j_call: TRBJ2-3
d_call: -
v_call: TRBV5-1
cdr3_aa: CASQGQSTDTQYF
cdr3_nt: TGCGCCAGCCAAGGACAGTCCACAGATACGCAGTATTTT

j_call: TRBJ1-3
d_call: -
v_call: TRBV9
cdr3_aa: CASSPAQGYSGNTIYF
cdr3_nt: TGTGCCAGCAGCCCCGCCCAGGGCTACTCTGGAAACACCATATATTTT

j_call: TRBJ2-1
d_call: -
v_call: TRBV27
cdr3_aa: CASRSTGSNEQFF
cdr3_nt: TGTGCCAGCAGGTCGACAGGTAGCAATGAGCAGTTCTTC

j_call: TRBJ2-1
d_call: TRBD2
v_call: TRBV9
cdr3_aa: CASSEGLATYNEQFF
cdr3_nt: TGTGCCAGCAGCGAGGGACTAGCAACCTACAATGAGCAGTTCTTC

j_call: TRBJ2-7
d_call: TRBD1
v_call: TRBV6-5
cdr3_aa: CASSYTGASYEQYF
cdr3_nt: TGTGCCAGCAGTTACACAGGGGCCTCCTACGAGCAGTACTTC

j_call: TRBJ2-7
d_call: -
v_call: TRBV27
cdr3_aa: CASSLSGVFYEQYF
cdr3_nt: TGTGCCAGCAGTTTATCGGGAGTCTTCTACGAGCAGTACTTC

j_call: TRBJ2-2
d_call: -
v_call: TRBV7-2
cdr3_aa: CASSANRDTGELFF
cdr3_nt: TGTGCCAGCAGCGCAAACAGGGATACCGGGGAGCTGTTTTTT

j_call: TRBJ2-7
d_call: -
v_call: TRBV19
cdr3_aa: CASSKLEFPYEQYF
cdr3_nt: TGTGCCAGTAGTAAGTTAGAATTCCCCTACGAGCAGTACTTC

j_call: TRBJ2-7
d_call: -
v_call: TRBV7-2
cdr3_aa: CASSPYIRQAYEQYF
cdr3_nt: TGTGCCAGCAGCCCCTATATAAGACAGGCCTACGAGCAGTACTTC

j_call: TRBJ2-7
d_call: -
v_call: TRBV30
cdr3_aa: CAWSPAPRLTQTYEQYF
cdr3_nt: TGTGCCTGGAGTCCAGCCCCCAGACTAACGCAGACCTACGAGCAGTACTTC

j_call: TRBJ2-1
d_call: TRBD1
v_call: TRBV6-6
cdr3_aa: CASSSRTGGYEQFF
cdr3_nt: TGTGCCAGCAGTTCTCGGACAGGGGGTTATGAGCAGTTCTTC

j_call: TRBJ2-3
d_call: TRBD2
v_call: TRBV7-8
cdr3_aa: CASSFRLAGADTQYF
cdr3_nt: TGTGCCAGCAGCTTTAGACTAGCGGGGGCAGATACGCAGTATTTT

j_call: TRBJ1-1
d_call: -
v_call: TRBV29-1
cdr3_aa: CSASTVNTEAFF
cdr3_nt: TGCAGCGCCTCGACAGTGAACACTGAAGCTTTCTTT

j_call: TRBJ2-7
d_call: TRBD1
v_call: TRBV30
cdr3_aa: CAWNRGLHEQYF
cdr3_nt: TGTGCCTGGAACAGGGGGCTCCACGAGCAGTACTTC

j_call: TRBJ1-1
d_call: -
v_call: TRBV5-1
cdr3_aa: CASSFLAGINTEAFF
cdr3_nt: TGCGCCAGCAGCTTCCTCGCCGGGATAAACACTGAAGCTTTCTTT

j_call: TRBJ1-3
d_call: TRBD1
v_call: TRBV6-6
cdr3_aa: CASSPTGLSGNTIYF
cdr3_nt: TGTGCCAGCAGCCCGACAGGGCTAAGTGGAAACACCATATATTTT

j_call: TRBJ2-1
d_call: TRBD2
v_call: TRBV30
cdr3_aa: CAWSVLSAGGYNEQFF
cdr3_nt: TGTGCCTGGAGTGTACTATCCGCGGGAGGGTATAATGAGCAGTTCTTC

j_call: TRBJ1-2
d_call: -
v_call: TRBV18
cdr3_aa: CASSEPGHQANYGYTF
cdr3_nt: TGTGCCAGCTCAGAACCGGGACACCAAGCTAACTATGGCTACACCTTC

j_call: TRBJ2-2
d_call: -
v_call: TRBV7-2
cdr3_aa: CASSRPTHTGELFF
cdr3_nt: TGTGCCAGCAGCCGCCCGACTCACACCGGGGAGCTGTTTTTT

j_call: TRBJ2-2
d_call: TRBD1
v_call: TRBV10-2
cdr3_aa: CASRPGTATNTGELFF
cdr3_nt: TGCGCCAGCAGGCCGGGGACAGCGACGAACACCGGGGAGCTGTTTTTT

j_call: TRBJ1-4
d_call: TRBD1
v_call: TRBV27
cdr3_aa: CASTSTGANEKLFF
cdr3_nt: TGTGCCAGCACCTCGACAGGGGCTAATGAAAAACTGTTTTTT

j_call: TRBJ2-7
d_call: TRBD2
v_call: TRBV12-5
cdr3_aa: CASGSHRGGRHYEQYF
cdr3_nt: TGTGCTAGTGGATCCCATCGGGGCGGGAGGCACTACGAGCAGTACTTC

j_call: TRBJ2-3
d_call: -
v_call: TRBV5-1
cdr3_aa: CASSLGSISGRTDTQYF
cdr3_nt: TGCGCCAGCAGCTTGGGGTCCATAAGCGGGCGCACAGATACGCAGTATTTT

j_call: TRBJ2-7
d_call: TRBD1
v_call: TRBV5-1
cdr3_aa: CASSLVRDSNFYEQYF
cdr3_nt: TGCGCCAGCAGCTTGGTGAGGGACAGCAATTTCTACGAGCAGTACTTC

j_call: TRBJ1-3
d_call: -
v_call: TRBV5-5
cdr3_aa: CASSFQTGIGNTIYF
cdr3_nt: TGTGCCAGCAGCTTCCAGACGGGGATTGGAAACACCATATATTTT

j_call: TRBJ1-2
d_call: TRBD1
v_call: TRBV29-1
cdr3_aa: CSVQQGAGYGYTF
cdr3_nt: TGCAGCGTCCAACAGGGGGCGGGCTATGGCTACACCTTC

j_call: TRBJ2-7
d_call: TRBD2
v_call: TRBV18
cdr3_aa: CASSGGLERYEQYF
cdr3_nt: TGTGCCAGCTCGGGGGGACTAGAGCGGTACGAGCAGTACTTC

j_call: TRBJ1-6
d_call: TRBD1
v_call: TRBV7-8
cdr3_aa: CASSWDRNNSPLHF
cdr3_nt: TGTGCCAGCAGCTGGGACAGAAATAATTCACCCCTCCACTTT

j_call: TRBJ1-2
d_call: -
v_call: TRBV6-6
cdr3_aa: CASSYRTTGYYGYTF
cdr3_nt: TGTGCCAGCAGTTACCGAACCACAGGGTACTATGGCTACACCTTC

j_call: TRBJ2-7
d_call: -
v_call: TRBV20-1
cdr3_aa: CSARVVSEQYF
cdr3_nt: TGCAGTGCTAGAGTAGTGTCCGAGCAGTACTTC